The following is a T cell receptor beta chain sequence with its context. Antigen: not known. This entry comes from a study of blood T cells in healthy people across ages. Primers used in a second PCR of about 7 to 12 cycles were a sample-barcoded 5' primer and a J-beta primer mix. MiXCR was run by TCRdb on the 5' RACE reads, yielding one entry per CDR3 protein. Of under 1 million distinct CDR3 sequences in the sample, around 43% were seen once. General study points: Any conclusive comparison of naive versus antigen-experienced cells was prevented by using unsorted PBMCs.

Germline V gene lookup returns CDR1 MDHEN and CDR2 SYDVKM. V lost 5 bases and J 4 bases, leaving 12 bases between the germline ends. The CDR3 has 14 residues. This TCR derives from a man in his 60s in good health. The sequencing input was blood. V gene TRBV28 combines with J gene TRBJ1-5; D is possibly TRBD1 (5 bases). Here the CDR3 DNA reads TGTGCCAGCAGTGTATTAGGGGTAAATCAGCCCCAGCATTTT. Translating gives CASSVLGVNQPQHF.